This T cell receptor beta chain was identified in a study of PD-L1 blockade in urothelial cancer. Study in general: The median number of T cells present in blood samples was 130,000 to 150,000.

CDR3 length: 14 residues. Germline V lookup: CDR1 MNHNS, CDR2 SASEGT. V lost 6 bases, J lost 5 bases, and 7 bases stayed unmatched. General study points: When pretreatment blood TCR clonality was below the median, it predicted better survival.

To note about this clone: Its cognate antigen is unknown.

Between 1 and 8 samples per patient were obtained, pretreatment and on-treatment. Synthetic TCR analog templates were spiked into all PCRs individually. Profiling relied on immunoSEQ multiplex PCR, and the TCRdb table lists in-frame clones only, not all of them. The sample contains around 100,000 clones, roughly nine tenths of which appear only once. V usage is TRBV6-1 and J usage is TRBJ1-1; 9 bases agree with TRBD1. The source was PBMCs, collected around atezolizumab (anti-PD-L1) treatment. The sequence was obtained from a woman older than 75 with urothelial cancer. The CDR3 spells CASSWGQGWTEAFF. As DNA, the CDR3 is TGTGCCAGCAGCTGGGGACAGGGTTGGACTGAAGCTTTCTTT.